Below are 15 T cell receptor beta chains sequenced from a single sample in a study of T cell responses to AZD1222 COVID-19 vaccine. TCRdb's copy holds only in-frame clones and misses some; the assay was immunoSEQ multiplex PCR. The sample carries about 120,000 clones, 86% recorded once. The material was peripheral blood, obtained on day 0 of AZD1222 vaccination. The receptors derive from an adult in good health.

The chain joins TRBV12-5 to TRBJ2-2; no clear D gene. The CDR3 runs 12 residues. Deletions cut 3 bases from V and 5 bases from J, with 4 bases between. CDR1 and CDR2 (germline): LGHNT, FRNRAP. CDR3 in DNA: TGTGCTAGTGGTTTTAATACCGGGGAGCTGTTTTTT. It codes for CASGFNTGELFF.

The V call is TRBV19, the J call TRBJ1-2; the D is unclear. The CDR3 is 12 residues long. From germline, CDR1 is LNHDA and CDR2 SQIVND (reference sequence). Trimming shortened V by 7 bases and J by 4 bases, and 10 bases separated the two germline ends. The DNA for the CDR3 is TGTGCCAGTACCTACGCATCCTATGGCTACACCTTC. It translates to CASTYASYGYTF.

The V gene is TRBV7-9, the J gene TRBJ2-2, with D tentatively TRBD1 (6 bases). Trimming stripped 5 bases from V and 6 bases from J, with 16 bases between. Per germline, CDR1 SEHNR and CDR2 FQNEAQ (reference sequence). The CDR3 totals 15 residues. The CDR3 region has the DNA TGTGCCAGCAGCCCCGGGACACCGAGGGCCGGGGAGCTGTTTTTT. Its translation: CASSPGTPRAGELFF.

The rearrangement links TRBV14 to TRBJ1-4; the match to TRBD1 covers 7 bases. The germline V gene encodes CDR1 SGHDN and CDR2 FVKESK. V lost 4 bases to trimming and J lost 6 bases; unmatched junction nucleotides: 5. The CDR3 spans 14 residues. The CDR3 DNA reads as TGTGCCAGCAGCCCGACAGGGTGGGATGAAAAACTGTTTTTT. Its protein is CASSPTGWDEKLFF.

This chain joins TRBV6-2 or TRBV6-3 and TRBJ2-7, with D possibly being TRBD1 or TRBD2 (8 bases each). The CDR3 runs to 20 residues. Per germline, CDR1 MNHEY and CDR2 SVGEGT. Trimming stripped 6 bases from V and 5 bases from J, with 35 bases between. The CDR3 loop is CASSRDRFPLAGLKPHEQYF. The CDR3 DNA sequence: TGTGCCAGCAGCCGGGACAGGTTTCCTCTAGCGGGCCTCAAACCCCACGAGCAGTACTTC.

This clone was detected a few times. The chain couples TRBV12-3 or TRBV12-4 to TRBJ1-1; the D is unclear. V gave up 1 base and J gave up 11 bases, with 14 bases separating them. The CDR3 runs to 13 residues. The CDR3 nucleotides read TGTGCCAGCAGTTTAGATCCGGCGGCGATCGCTTTCTTT. It translates to CASSLDPAAIAFF.

V gene TRBV10-1 combines with J gene TRBJ2-7, with TRBD1 matching 9 bases. The trim removed 6 bases at V and 4 bases at J, leaving 10 bases unmatched. In germline, CDR1 is WNHNN, CDR2 SYGVQD (reference sequence). The CDR3 length is 15 residues. This CDR3 is CASRQRDRELYEQYF. CDR3 in DNA: TGCGCCAGCAGGCAGAGGGACAGGGAGTTGTACGAGCAGTACTTC.

This CDR3 is CASSWSGGNEQFF. Written as DNA, the CDR3 is TGCGCCAGCAGCTGGTCGGGGGGCAATGAGCAGTTCTTC. The chain combines TRBV5-1 with TRBJ2-1; 7 bases agree with TRBD2. The V and J ends lost 3 bases and 6 bases, in that order; junction bases with no gene match: 3. The CDR3 sequence is 13 residues long. Germline lookup yields CDR1 SGHRS and CDR2 YFSETQ.

This clone appeared a single time. V is TRBV7-8 and J is TRBJ2-1; 9 bases fit TRBD1. Unmatched junction bases numbered 4, after V lost 0 bases and J lost 4 bases. The germline V gene encodes CDR1 SGHVS and CDR2 FQNEAQ. This CDR3 is built from 16 residues. CDR3 in amino acids: CASSLAGGQGYNEQFF. The CDR3 DNA sequence: TGTGCCAGCAGCTTAGCGGGGGGACAGGGATACAATGAGCAGTTCTTC.

The chain joins TRBV15 to TRBJ1-5, with D unresolved. Per the germline V gene, CDR1 is LNHNV and CDR2 is YYDKDF (reference sequence). V was clipped by 4 bases and J by 9 bases, with 10 bases between them. The CDR3 covers 12 residues. CDR3: CATSKDVSPQHF. The CDR3 bases are TGTGCCACCAGCAAAGACGTTTCGCCCCAGCATTTT.

This chain joins TRBV15 and TRBJ2-3; D is uncertain. The germline gives CDR1 LNHNV, CDR2 YYDKDF (reference sequence). This CDR3 comprises 14 residues. V was clipped by 8 bases and J by 2 bases, with 14 bases between them. CDR3 sequence reads: CATGSLDYTDTQYF. The DNA of the CDR3 is TGTGCCACCGGGTCCCTCGATTACACAGATACGCAGTATTTT.

V and J are TRBV5-4 and TRBJ2-1; tentatively, D is TRBD1 (6 bases). The V end lost 4 bases, the J end lost 10 bases, and 9 bases lay between the germline ends. This CDR3 has 11 residues. The V gene's germline CDR1 is SGHNT and CDR2 YYREEE (reference sequence). This CDR3 reads CASSLDREQFF. CDR3 bases: TGTGCCAGCAGCCTCGACAGGGAGCAGTTCTTC.

The chain couples TRBV11-2 to TRBJ1-6, with D possibly TRBD1 on 6 matching bases. This CDR3 region has 16 residues. Between the trimmed V and J ends, which lost 3 bases and 9 bases, there was a span of 18 bases. From germline, CDR1 is SGHAT and CDR2 FQNNGV. CDR3: CASSFIPGHPPSPLHF. The CDR3 region has the DNA TGTGCCAGCAGCTTTATTCCGGGACACCCACCTTCACCCCTCCACTTT.

This clone has ten or more counts. The chain couples TRBV6-2 or TRBV6-3 to TRBJ2-5; D not resolved. The CDR3 has 11 residues. Per the germline V gene, CDR1 is MNHEY and CDR2 is SVGEGT. V lost 2 bases, J lost 5 bases, and 3 bases lay in between. CDR3 region: CASSYVETQYF. As DNA, the CDR3 is TGTGCCAGCAGTTACGTGGAGACCCAGTACTTC.

This rearrangement joins TRBV28 to TRBJ2-3, with D possibly being TRBD1 (6 bases). The germline V gene encodes CDR1 MDHEN and CDR2 SYDVKM. The CDR3 spans 15 residues. Trimming left V 2 bases short and J 1 base short, with 10 bases between. CDR3 nucleotides: TGTGCCAGCAGTTTAGTAGGGGGAGGCACAGATACGCAGTATTTT. It translates to CASSLVGGGTDTQYF.